This TCR beta chain was captured in a study of CD4 T cells in relation to SARS-CoV-2 and coronaviruses. TCRdb keeps only in-frame clones here, not all; method: immunoSEQ multiplex PCR. The sample consists of 65,000 or so clones, roughly 93% of them appearing once. Before the COVID-19 pandemic, during about 2011-2019, CD4+ T cells were taken from unexposed donors. Looked up from germline, CDR1 is MDHEN and CDR2 is SYDVKM. Losses at the gene ends were 5 bases for V and 1 base for J; bases not matched to a gene: 4. This CDR3 contains 15 residues. The V call is TRBV28, the J call TRBJ2-3, with 9 bases matching TRBD2. This sequence originates from a human donor in good health. Sequenced sample: naive CD4+ T cells from PBMCs. Subset noted: naive CD4+ T cells isolated by negative enrichment. CDR3 region: CASSIRLAGTDTQYF. The DNA of the CDR3 is TGTGCCAGCAGTATAAGACTAGCGGGCACAGATACGCAGTATTTT.